This TCR beta chain emerged from a study of early T cells in non-severe SARS-CoV-2 infection. Looking at the study overall: It was bulk RNA from unsorted whole blood that was sequenced, and the chains were unpaired.

This clonotype was detected many times. Using its own MiXCR run on the 5' RACE reads, TCRdb lists one record per CDR3 protein. The sample lists tens of thousands of distinct CDR3 sequences; about 10% were seen once. The CDR3 consists of 15 residues. Trimming took 5 bases from V and 0 from J; bases not matched to a gene: 4. The germline gives CDR1 MDHEN, CDR2 SYDVKM. The V call is TRBV28, the J call TRBJ2-3; TRBD2 aligns across 8 bases. The receptor was derived from an adult who was a healthcare worker with PCR-confirmed SARS-CoV-2 infection or an uninfected control (not recorded which). Source material: whole blood. In DNA form, the CDR3 reads TGTGCCAGCAGTAAGCCTAGCGGGAGCACAGATACGCAGTATTTT. Translation gives CASSKPSGSTDTQYF.